The rows below give T cell receptor beta chains drawn from one sample of a study of blood T cell repertoires in COVID-19. TCRdb's table, derived via immunoSEQ multiplex PCR, lists solely in-frame clones and lacks some. Counted here are approximately 220,000 clones, about 86% occurring once; the ten biggest clones make up roughly 3%. Material for sequencing was peripheral blood. These receptors came from a woman aged 30 to 39 who had recovered from COVID-19. Both conserved end residues are part of each CDR3. Each record gives: V gene, J gene, D gene, clone size, CDR3 DNA, CDR3 protein. The D gene is left open where the match is weak. Not all rows give a size; the values are once, few, many and, for expanded clones, a class.

TRBV30	TRBJ1-6	-	-	TGTGCCTGGGGGGCACCCCCCCTCCACTTT	CAWGAPPLHF
TRBV6-5	TRBJ2-7	TRBD2	-	TGTGCCAGCAGCAACCAGCGGGAGGGAGCCTACGAGCAGTACTTC	CASSNQREGAYEQYF
TRBV19	TRBJ1-1	-	-	TGTGCCAGTAGCAGAATCACTGAAGCTTTCTTT	CASSRITEAFF
TRBV19	TRBJ1-6	-	-	TGTGCCACCGGTCCTAGAGGGTACTATAATTCACCCCTCCACTTT	CATGPRGYYNSPLHF
TRBV5-1	TRBJ2-3	-	-	TGCGCCAGCAGCTTGAGCAGGGATACGCAGTATTTT	CASSLSRDTQYF
TRBV27	TRBJ1-1	-	once	TGTGCCAGCAGTTTATTCAGAATGAACACTGAAGCTTTCTTT	CASSLFRMNTEAFF
TRBV2	TRBJ2-7	TRBD1	-	TGTGCCAGCAGTGGACAGGGGGCAGTTTACGAGCAGTACTTC	CASSGQGAVYEQYF
TRBV28	TRBJ1-2	-	-	TGTGCCAGCAGTTTAGACGTGGCAGGGAATGGCTACACCTTC	CASSLDVAGNGYTF
TRBV9	TRBJ2-3	TRBD2	-	TGTGCCAGCAGCGTAGGGACTAGCGGGAGTTTGTCTACGCAGTATTTT	CASSVGTSGSLSTQYF
TRBV18	TRBJ2-1	-	-	TGTGCCACCGGTCAGGGGGCCAGAGCGGGAAAGACCTACAATGAGCAGTTCTTC	CATGQGARAGKTYNEQFF